Following are 32 T cell receptor beta chains from one sample sequenced in a study of identical twins. Via MiXCR, TCRdb re-called the 5' RACE reads, giving one row per CDR3 protein. Counted here are 1.5 million to 2 million distinct CDR3 sequences, more than 30% occurring once; the ten biggest clones make up roughly 0.3%. Input material: cord blood. The receptors were gathered from a newborn girl in good health.

This clonotype was seen more than once but under ten times. This chain links TRBV6-1 with TRBJ1-5; TRBD1 matches at 7 bases. Germline V gene lookup returns CDR1 MNHNS and CDR2 SASEGT. Germline trimming cut 1 base from V and 1 base from J; bases unmatched to any gene: 1. This CDR3 comprises 15 residues. CDR3 sequence (DNA): TGTGCCAGCAGTGAAGGGGGACAGAGCAATCAGCCCCAGCATTTT. This codes for CASSEGGQSNQPQHF.

This clonotype was counted ten times or more. The V gene is TRBV6-6, the J gene TRBJ1-6; 8 bases line up with TRBD1. Germline V gene lookup returns CDR1 MNHNY and CDR2 SVGAGI (reference sequence). This CDR3 is 16 amino acids long. The J segment lost 5 bases and the V segment lost 5 bases, leaving 8 bases of the junction unmatched. The CDR3 region has the DNA TGTGCCAGCAGTCGCTACAGGACAGGGCATAATTCACCCCTCCACTTT. Its translation is CASSRYRTGHNSPLHF.

V usage is TRBV5-4 and J usage is TRBJ2-3; 7 nucleotides match TRBD2. The CDR3 has 17 amino acids. V trimming: 0 bases; J trimming: 4 bases; junction bases outside the gene matches: 11. CDR1 and CDR2 (germline): SGHNT, YYREEE (reference sequence). The CDR3 loop is CASSLGGGISLADTQYF. The CDR3 coding sequence is TGTGCCAGCAGCTTGGGCGGGGGAATAAGCCTGGCAGATACGCAGTATTTT.

This chain uses TRBV11-2 with TRBJ2-1, with 10 bases aligning to TRBD2. Germline CDR1 SGHAT, CDR2 FQNNGV. The CDR3 loop spans 14 amino acids. After removal of 8 bases from V and 4 bases from J, the junction contained 5 bases not matched to a gene. CDR3: CASGATSGYNEQFF. CDR3 coding DNA: TGTGCCAGCGGCGCGACTAGCGGGTACAATGAGCAGTTCTTC.

This clonotype came up a few times. The V call is TRBV25-1, the J call TRBJ2-5; D is possibly TRBD2 (6 bases). Trimming pared 0 bases from V and 7 bases from J, leaving 12 bases between. CDR1 MGHDK and CDR2 SYGVNS come from the germline V gene. The CDR3 contains 14 residues. This CDR3 is CASSEYTPAGTQYF. CDR3 coding DNA: TGTGCCAGCAGTGAATATACCCCAGCGGGGACCCAGTACTTC.

This clonotype was counted a few times. The chain combines TRBV3-1 with TRBJ2-1; D perhaps matches TRBD2 (6 bases). Per germline, CDR1 LGHDT and CDR2 YNNKEL (reference sequence). The germline V and J ends were trimmed by 5 bases and 4 bases, with 15 bases remaining between them. The CDR3 has 15 residues. Here the CDR3 reads CASSATRGLYNEQFF. The CDR3 DNA reads TGTGCCAGCAGCGCTACAAGGGGACTGTACAATGAGCAGTTCTTC.

This clonotype was counted many times. This chain joins TRBV2 and TRBJ2-1, with TRBD2 matching 10 bases. Germline CDR1 SNHLY, CDR2 FYNNEI. V trimming: 4 bases; J trimming: 2 bases; junction bases outside the gene matches: 5. The CDR3 runs 16 residues. The CDR3 is CASSALAGGTYNEQFF. The CDR3 coding sequence is TGTGCCAGCAGTGCGTTAGCGGGGGGCACCTACAATGAGCAGTTCTTC.

This clonotype has a count of ten or more. The CDR3 loop is CASNRVAGKETQYF. CDR3 bases: TGTGCCAGCAACCGGGTAGCGGGAAAAGAGACCCAGTACTTC. This chain links TRBV2 with TRBJ2-5; 8 bases match TRBD2. Germline CDR1 reads SNHLY; CDR2 reads FYNNEI. The CDR3 covers 14 residues. Trimming at V came to 7 bases and at J to 3 bases, leaving 7 bases not matched to a gene. The full variable domain, rest sourced from reference TRBV2 and TRBJ2-5, is EPEVTQTPSHQVTQMGQEVILRCVPISNHLYFYWYRQILGQKVEFLVSFYNNEISEKSEIFDDQFSVERPDGSNFTLKIRSTKLEDSAMYFCASNRVAGKETQYFGPGTRLLVL.

The V and J genes are TRBV7-6 and TRBJ2-2; D remains unclear. V lost 5 bases and J lost 3, with 13 bases in between. This CDR3 spans 15 amino acids. The V gene's germline CDR1 is SGHVS and CDR2 FNYEAQ. The CDR3 loop is CASSPTSLDTGELFF. The CDR3, as DNA: TGTGCCAGCAGCCCCACGAGTCTGGACACCGGGGAGCTGTTTTTT.

This rearrangement joins TRBV28 to TRBJ2-7; 10 bases are a match to TRBD2. Trimming cost V 2 bases and J 6 bases; bases outside gene matches: 4. Looked up from germline, CDR1 is MDHEN and CDR2 is SYDVKM. The CDR3 totals 14 residues. The chain's CDR3 is CASSLLAGASEQYF. In DNA form, the CDR3 reads TGTGCCAGCAGTTTACTAGCGGGAGCTAGCGAGCAGTACTTC.

This chain joins TRBV20-1 and TRBJ2-1; 9 bases map to TRBD2. The last part of the DNA fits TRBJ2-7 better; the J call may be wrong. The CDR3 length is 16 residues. Germline CDR1 is DFQATT and CDR2 is SNEGSKA (reference sequence). As DNA, the CDR3 is TGCAGTGCTAGAGACTATAGCGGGAGCATCTACAATGAGCAGTACTTC. Protein: CSARDYSGSIYNEQYF.

In its sample, this clonotype was seen many times. Its ends do not fully match the called genes, so a read error is possible. The chain joins TRBV7-2 to TRBJ1-2, with D perhaps TRBD1 (5 bases). The CDR3 spans 15 residues. Germline V gives CDR1 SGHTA, CDR2 FQGNSA. CDR3 nucleotide sequence: TGTGCCAGCAGTTTAGTGCAGGGAGCTAACTATGGCTACACCTTC. Its translation: CASSLVQGANYGYTF.

With respect to this clonotype: This may be a read error: a much more frequent sequence differs by one nucleotide. The chain couples TRBV7-7 to TRBJ2-7; possible D gene TRBD2, 5 bases. The DNA end lines up better with TRBJ2-1; the J call may be wrong. The CDR3 length is 14 residues. Germline V lookup: CDR1 SSHAT, CDR2 FNYEAQ (reference sequence). DNA of the CDR3: TGTGCTAGCAGCTTGGGGTCTAGCTCCTACGAGCAGTTCTTC. Encoded protein: CASSLGSSSYEQFF.

This clonotype was counted a few times. The V gene is TRBV4-2, the J gene TRBJ1-5, with a possible D match to TRBD1 (6 bases). Germline V CDR1 and CDR2: LGHNA, YNFKEQ. The V end lost 8 bases, the J end lost 5 bases, and 13 bases lay between the germline ends. The CDR3 covers 13 residues. The CDR3 protein is CASQDRPDQPQHF. The CDR3 DNA reads TGTGCCAGCCAAGACAGGCCCGATCAGCCCCAGCATTTT.

The chain uses TRBV13 and TRBJ2-2; the D is unclear. Trimming stripped 4 bases from V and 0 bases from J, with 12 bases between. The CDR3 runs to 16 residues. Per germline, CDR1 PRHDT and CDR2 FYEKMQ (reference sequence). The CDR3 sequence is CASSSVRPANTGELFF. For the CDR3, the DNA is TGTGCCAGCAGCTCCGTCCGGCCCGCGAACACCGGGGAGCTGTTTTTT.

This clonotype was found a few times. This chain connects TRBV9 to TRBJ2-7, with D perhaps matching TRBD1 or TRBD2 (5 bases each). The CDR3 runs 14 residues. Germline CDR1 reads SGDLS; CDR2 reads YYNGEE. The ends were cut back, 5 bases at V and 2 bases at J, with 14 bases in the middle. CDR3 sequence (DNA): TGTGCCAGCAGTGGAGTTGGGGGACCCTACGAGCAGTACTTC. The encoded protein is CASSGVGGPYEQYF. Together with reference TRBV9 and TRBJ2-7, the CDR3 gives the full variable domain: DSGVTQTPKHLITATGQRVTLRCSPRSGDLSVYWYQQSLDQGLQFLIQYYNGEERAKGNILERFSAQQFPDLHSELNLSSLELGDSALYFCASSGVGGPYEQYFGPGTRLTVT.

This clonotype has more than one count but fewer than ten. The V call is TRBV24-1, the J call TRBJ2-3; 8 nucleotides agree with TRBD2. Germline CDR1 and CDR2: KGHDR and SFDVKD. Unmatched junction bases numbered 5, after V lost 3 bases and J lost 4 bases. This CDR3 region has 15 residues. The CDR3 sequence is CATSDPGLAADTQYF. CDR3 in DNA: TGTGCCACCAGTGATCCTGGACTAGCCGCAGATACGCAGTATTTT.

The chain links TRBV4-2 to TRBJ2-1, with D perhaps matching TRBD1 or TRBD2 (5 bases each). Germline-derived CDR1 and CDR2 are LGHNA and YNFKEQ. The CDR3 covers 14 residues. V was clipped by 0 bases and J by 7 bases, with 10 bases between them. CDR3: CASSQDRDGNEQFF. The CDR3 DNA sequence: TGTGCCAGCAGCCAAGATCGGGACGGAAATGAGCAGTTCTTC.

The genes are TRBV27 and TRBJ2-7, with no clear D. In germline, CDR1 is MNHEY, CDR2 SMNVEV (reference sequence). The CDR3 totals 14 residues. Trimming pared 4 bases from V and 0 bases from J, leaving 10 bases between. CDR3 nucleotides: TGTGCCAGCAGTTACCAGGCCTTCTCCTACGAGCAGTACTTC. Translated, it gives CASSYQAFSYEQYF.

The chain combines TRBV20-1 with TRBJ2-1; 8 nucleotides agree with TRBD2. CDR1 and CDR2 (germline): DFQATT, SNEGSKA (reference sequence). The CDR3 consists of 14 residues. V gave up 4 bases and J gave up 3 bases; unmatched junction bases: 5. The CDR3 DNA is TGCAGTGCTACCGCGGGGGGCCACTACAATGAGCAGTTCTTC. This translates into CSATAGGHYNEQFF.

The chain recombines TRBV2 with TRBJ2-2; D unclear. With 4 bases removed from V and 7 bases from J, the gap between germline ends came to 13 bases. The length of the CDR3 is 14 residues. Germline values: CDR1 SNHLY, CDR2 FYNNEI. The CDR3 DNA is TGTGCCAGCAGTGCCGAGGTTGAGGTCGGGGAGCTGTTTTTT. This gives the protein CASSAEVEVGELFF.

The genes are TRBV27 and TRBJ1-1; D uncertain. Germline V gives CDR1 MNHEY, CDR2 SMNVEV (reference sequence). This CDR3 comprises 17 residues. The V gene lost 5 bases and the J gene lost 0 bases, with 19 bases spanning the gap. CDR3 sequence (DNA): TGTGCCAGCAGTCCGATAGCACCCGGGCATTTGAACACTGAAGCTTTCTTT. Its translation: CASSPIAPGHLNTEAFF.

This clonotype appeared a few times. The rearrangement links TRBV29-1 to TRBJ2-2; 12 bases line up with TRBD2. After removal of 3 bases from V and 1 base from J, the junction contained 6 bases not matched to a gene. Germline CDR1 is SQVTM and CDR2 is ANQGSEA. The CDR3 spans 17 residues. In DNA form, the CDR3 reads TGCAGCGTTGAGAGGGCGACTAGCGGGGGGAACACCGGGGAGCTGTTTTTT. This codes for CSVERATSGGNTGELFF.

This clonotype was observed a handful of times. The chain has TRBV29-1 and TRBJ2-1; D remains ambiguous. CDR1 and CDR2 (germline): SQVTM, ANQGSEA. This CDR3 region has 13 residues. Trimming removed 6 bases at V and 0 bases at J, with 9 bases between. The CDR3 protein is CSVGWSSYNEQFF. CDR3 DNA sequence: TGCAGCGTGGGGTGGAGCTCCTACAATGAGCAGTTCTTC.

The rearrangement joins TRBV27 to TRBJ2-2; D is unclear. With 6 bases removed from V and 0 bases from J, the gap between germline ends came to 17 bases. The CDR3 consists of 17 residues. The germline CDR1 and CDR2 sequences are MNHEY and SMNVEV (reference sequence). CDR3 nucleotides: TGTGCCAGCAGACCTTTTCTCAGCGCCCCGAACACCGGGGAGCTGTTTTTT. It is translated as CASRPFLSAPNTGELFF.

The genes are TRBV12-3 or TRBV12-4 and TRBJ2-4, with D possibly matching TRBD2 (7 bases). With 3 bases removed from V and 6 bases from J, the gap between germline ends came to 12 bases. The CDR3 consists of 14 residues. CDR3: CASSFSRGGNIQYF. CDR3 nucleotide sequence: TGTGCCAGCAGTTTCTCAAGGGGGGGAAACATTCAGTACTTC.

The sample holds many counts of this clonotype. This sequence joins TRBV27 and TRBJ2-1; D not certain. The germline V gene encodes CDR1 MNHEY and CDR2 SMNVEV (reference sequence). The CDR3 runs to 13 residues. Trimming stripped 3 bases from V and 9 bases from J, with 12 bases between. The CDR3: CASSFSQLGEQFF. The CDR3 DNA is TGTGCCAGCAGTTTTAGCCAATTGGGTGAGCAGTTCTTC.

This chain links TRBV6-1 with TRBJ2-7; D gene ambiguous. V was pared by 2 bases and J by 0 bases, with 11 bases between. Per germline, CDR1 MNHNS and CDR2 SASEGT. This CDR3 has 15 residues. The CDR3 DNA reads TGTGCCAGCAGTGAAATGTTGACGGGCTCCTACGAGCAGTACTTC. Translation: CASSEMLTGSYEQYF.

V and J are TRBV20-1 and TRBJ2-7, with 7 positions matching TRBD2. The CDR3 is made up of 14 amino acids. Germline CDR1 DFQATT, CDR2 SNEGSKA (reference sequence). With 5 bases clipped from V and 0 bases from J, the junction kept 7 bases outside the gene matches. CDR3 protein: CSAPSSGISYEQYF. DNA of the CDR3: TGCAGTGCTCCCTCGAGCGGGATCTCCTACGAGCAGTACTTC.

Only a few counts were recorded for this clonotype. The CDR3, as DNA: TGTGCCAGCAGTTTATCGAGGGAGACCCGCACAGATACGCAGTATTTT. Amino acid sequence: CASSLSRETRTDTQYF. The gene calls are TRBV28 and TRBJ2-3, with TRBD2 as a possible D gene (5 bases). There are 16 residues in the CDR3. The germline gives CDR1 MDHEN, CDR2 SYDVKM. Trimming took 1 base from V and 1 from J, leaving 12 bases between them.

This chain joins TRBV3-1 and TRBJ1-2; D not certain. CDR1 LGHDT and CDR2 YNNKEL come from the germline V gene (reference sequence). The CDR3 length is 13 residues. With 1 base removed from V and 3 bases from J, the gap between germline ends came to 6 bases. The CDR3 loop reads CASSQGPHYGYTF. The CDR3 nucleotides are TGTGCCAGCAGCCAAGGCCCCCACTATGGCTACACCTTC. Complete variable domain (other parts from reference TRBV3-1 and TRBJ1-2): DTAVSQTPKYLVTQMGNDKSIKCEQNLGHDTMYWYKQDSKKFLKIMFSYNNKELIINETVPNRFSPKSPDKAHLNLHINSLELGDSAVYFCASSQGPHYGYTFGSGTRLTVV.

The J gene is TRBJ2-3, the V gene TRBV20-1, with a tentative D call TRBD2 (6 bases). From germline, CDR1 is DFQATT and CDR2 SNEGSKA (reference sequence). This CDR3 comprises 16 residues. V was trimmed by 0 bases and J by 2 bases, leaving 15 bases between them. This CDR3 reads CSAREGWRESTDTQYF. CDR3 bases: TGCAGTGCTAGAGAAGGTTGGCGGGAATCCACAGATACGCAGTATTTT.